These 18 T cell receptor beta chains were sequenced from one sample in a study of blood T cell repertoires in COVID-19. Generated by immunoSEQ multiplex PCR, the TCRdb table keeps only in-frame clones and is missing some. The table lists some 220,000 clones, roughly 75% of them singletons, with 5.5% to 8.5% in the top ten. Sequencing input: peripheral blood. The receptors stem from a woman between 70 and 85 years old with acute or convalescent COVID-19.

The CDR3 nucleotides read TGCGCCAGCAGCGACAGGGGAATAAACACTGAAGCTTTCTTT. Encoded protein: CASSDRGINTEAFF. This chain joins TRBV5-1 and TRBJ1-1; 8 bases are shared with TRBD1. V lost 4 bases to trimming and J lost 2 bases; unmatched junction nucleotides: 4. This CDR3 is 14 amino acids long. CDR1 is SGHRS, CDR2 YFSETQ, per germline.

The J gene is TRBJ2-5, the V gene TRBV7-2; 13 bases map to TRBD2. Germline loops: CDR1 SGHTA, CDR2 FQGNSA. CDR3 size: 18 residues. V was clipped by 4 bases and J by 1 base; unmatched bases: 9. The CDR3 nucleotides read TGTGCCAGCAGCTCGCCGGGACTAGCGGGGACCTCCCAAGAGACCCAGTACTTC. Translated: CASSSPGLAGTSQETQYF.

The CDR3 DNA sequence: TGTGCCAGCAGCCAAGATGCGATAGCGGGGGCGTCTAATGAGCAGTTCTTC. Residues: CASSQDAIAGASNEQFF. The chain is built from TRBV4-2 and TRBJ2-1; 9 bases are shared with TRBD2. The CDR3 length is 17 residues. V trimming: 0 bases; J trimming: 7 bases; junction bases outside the gene matches: 10. Germline assignment: CDR1 LGHNA and CDR2 YNFKEQ.

CDR3 in amino acids: CATSDWRDYGYTF. CDR3 nucleotides: TGTGCCACCAGTGATTGGAGAGACTATGGCTACACCTTC. The V gene is TRBV24-1, the J gene TRBJ1-2; no definite D call. CDR1 and CDR2 from the germline V gene are KGHDR and SFDVKD. This CDR3 spans 13 amino acids. The V end was cut by 2 bases, the J end by 3 bases, with 6 bases between.

The DNA for the CDR3 is TGTGCCAGCAGTACAGCTAGCGGGGGGACCGGGGAGCTGTTTTTT. Its protein is CASSTASGGTGELFF. The gene calls are TRBV6-6 and TRBJ2-2; 11 bases align to TRBD2. V gave up 5 bases and J gave up 5 bases; unmatched junction bases: 4. The germline V gene encodes CDR1 MNHNY and CDR2 SVGAGI (reference sequence). This CDR3 contains 15 residues.

The genes are TRBV11-2 and TRBJ1-3; D is unclear. Trimming shortened V by 5 bases and J by 3 bases, and 17 bases separated the two germline ends. The CDR3 loop spans 16 amino acids. The germline CDR1 and CDR2 sequences are SGHAT and FQNNGV. Written as DNA, the CDR3 is TGTGCCAGCAGCCCACGGGAGGGCACAAGTGGAAACACCATATATTTT. Amino acid sequence: CASSPREGTSGNTIYF.

The J gene is TRBJ2-3, the V gene TRBV27, with D unresolved. Germline V CDR1 and CDR2: MNHEY, SMNVEV (reference sequence). V was trimmed by 4 bases and J by 0 bases, leaving 8 bases between them. The CDR3 covers 14 residues. The CDR3 nucleotides read TGTGCCAGCAGTTCCGTGGCTAGCACAGATACGCAGTATTTT. It yields the protein CASSSVASTDTQYF.

The rearrangement joins TRBV2 to TRBJ2-2, with unresolved D. In germline, CDR1 is SNHLY, CDR2 FYNNEI. CDR3 length equals 14 residues. Trimming cost V 4 bases and J 5 bases, with 11 bases left between them. The DNA for the CDR3 is TGTGCCAGCAGTGGTGGTAGCCGTACCGGGGAGCTGTTTTTT. Its translation is CASSGGSRTGELFF.

This sequence joins TRBV12-3 or TRBV12-4 and TRBJ1-5, with unresolved D. This CDR3 is 13 amino acids long. Trimming pared 6 bases from V and 1 base from J, leaving 7 bases between. CDR3 sequence: CASRLQSNQPQHF. For the CDR3, the DNA is TGTGCCAGCAGGTTACAGAGCAATCAGCCCCAGCATTTT.

This chain connects TRBV14 to TRBJ1-2; TRBD1 matches 8 bases. Germline V gene data show CDR1 as SGHDN and CDR2 as FVKESK. The CDR3 length is 15 residues. The junction had 6 bases not matched to a gene; V was cut back by 2 bases and J by 4 bases. CDR3 nucleotides: TGTGCCAGCAGCCAATCGGACAGGGCAGGCTATGGCTACACCTTC. It codes for CASSQSDRAGYGYTF.

This chain connects TRBV6-1 to TRBJ1-5; D remains ambiguous. Germline lookup yields CDR1 MNHNS and CDR2 SASEGT. The CDR3 runs 13 residues. V was pared by 0 bases and J by 5 bases, with 5 bases between. CDR3 DNA sequence: TGTGCCAGCAGTGAAGCAGTAGATCAGCCCCAGCATTTT. Protein sequence: CASSEAVDQPQHF.

This clone is termed medium-sized. The chain uses TRBV2 and TRBJ1-2; D unclear. CDR3 length: 13 residues. Germline values: CDR1 SNHLY, CDR2 FYNNEI. With 6 bases removed from V and 1 base from J, the gap between germline ends came to 9 bases. This CDR3 is CASRADGNYGYTF. CDR3 nucleotides: TGTGCCAGCAGAGCGGACGGTAACTATGGCTACACCTTC.

J is TRBJ1-4 and V is TRBV27, with 9 bases lining up with TRBD1. Germline CDR1 is MNHEY and CDR2 is SMNVEV (reference sequence). The trim removed 4 bases at V and 10 bases at J, leaving 10 bases unmatched. This CDR3 region has 15 residues. The DNA of the CDR3 is TGTGCCAGCAGTTCCTCCGGGACAGGGTCCAGAAAACTGTTTTTT. Translation: CASSSSGTGSRKLFF.

This chain uses TRBV19 with TRBJ1-5, with 8 bases lining up with TRBD1. CDR3 length: 16 residues. Germline-derived CDR1 and CDR2 are LNHDA and SQIVND (reference sequence). Unmatched junction bases numbered 8, after V lost 5 bases and J lost 2 bases. The CDR3 sequence: CASSALTGAGNQPQHF. The DNA of the CDR3 is TGTGCCAGTAGTGCATTGACAGGGGCGGGCAATCAGCCCCAGCATTTT.

The chain links TRBV5-6 to TRBJ1-5, with D uncertain. Trimming removed 1 base at V and 7 bases at J, with 9 bases between. This CDR3 contains 13 residues. Germline V lookup: CDR1 SGHDT, CDR2 YYEEEE. The CDR3 here is CASSLSPGQPQHF. CDR3 DNA sequence: TGTGCCAGCAGCTTGTCTCCGGGACAGCCCCAGCATTTT.

This clone was counted a single time. The chain uses TRBV5-1 and TRBJ1-3, with D tentatively TRBD1 (5 bases). Trimming took 1 base from V and 6 from J, leaving 14 bases between them. Germline V CDR1 and CDR2: SGHRS, YFSETQ. The CDR3 has 15 residues. CDR3 DNA: TGCGCCAGCAGCTTGACAGGCTCCGATCTAAACACCATATATTTT. Translating gives CASSLTGSDLNTIYF.

A few counts support this clone. The CDR3 nucleotides read TGTGCCAGTAGTAGACGTTTGGGCGATGAGCAGTTCTTC. This codes for CASSRRLGDEQFF. The chain couples TRBV19 to TRBJ2-1; D call uncertain. Germline V lookup: CDR1 LNHDA, CDR2 SQIVND (reference sequence). The length of the CDR3 is 13 residues. Trimming left V 4 bases short and J 8 bases short, with 12 bases between. Complete variable domain (other parts from reference TRBV19 and TRBJ2-1): DGGITQSPKYLFRKEGQNVTLSCEQNLNHDAMYWYRQDPGQGLRLIYYSQIVNDFQKGDIAEGYSVSREKKESFPLTVTSAQKNPTAFYLCASSRRLGDEQFFGPGTRLTVL.

The V call is TRBV6-1, the J call TRBJ1-3, with 12 bases fitting TRBD1. The junction had 11 bases not matched to a gene; V was cut back by 6 bases and J by 5 bases. This CDR3 contains 17 residues. Germline V CDR1 and CDR2: MNHNS, SASEGT. CDR3 sequence (DNA): TGTGCCAGCAGGGAACCGGGACAGGGGGCATCTAGAAACACCATATATTTT. It translates to CASREPGQGASRNTIYF.